These T cell receptor beta chains were read from a single sample in a study of CD8 T cells in Susac syndrome. TCRdb ran MiXCR on the immunoSEQ multiplex PCR reads and lists one entry per CDR3 protein. The sample includes approximately 110,000 distinct CDR3 sequences, approximately 96% of them seen just once. The sample consisted of CD4+ T cells from PBMCs. These receptors originate from a human donor in good health. CDR3s include the opening cysteine and the closing phenylalanine or tryptophan. Each record gives: clone size, V gene, D gene, J gene, CDR3 protein, CDR3 DNA. A D gene is named only where the DNA matches it firmly. For some rows the clone size is stated as once, few or many, or as a class when expanded; others skip it.

.,TRBV29-1,TRBD2,TRBJ2-5,CSVRTSGGTQETQYF,TGCAGCGTTAGGACTAGCGGGGGGACCCAAGAGACCCAGTACTTC
.,TRBV28,.,TRBJ1-2,CASSVAYGYTF,TGTGCCTCCTCGGTGGCCTATGGCTACACCTTC
.,TRBV13,.,TRBJ2-1,CASSLRVGDEQFF,TGTGCCAGCAGCTTAAGGGTTGGTGATGAGCAGTTCTTC
.,TRBV7-9,.,TRBJ2-2,CASSLGDNVAGELFF,TGTGCCAGCAGCTTAGGCGACAACGTAGCCGGGGAGCTGTTTTTT
.,TRBV5-1,TRBD1,TRBJ2-7,CASSLGQGDYEQYF,TGCGCCAGCAGCTTGGGACAGGGGGACTACGAGCAGTACTTC
.,TRBV7-3,.,TRBJ2-1,CASSLENNEQFF,TGTGCCAGCAGCTTAGAAAACAATGAGCAGTTCTTC
.,TRBV5-1,.,TRBJ1-5,CASSLSMRNQPQHF,TGCGCCAGCAGCTTAAGTATGCGGAATCAGCCCCAGCATTTT
.,TRBV7-2,.,TRBJ2-2,CASSPSARTLNTGELFF,TGTGCCAGCAGCCCATCCGCTCGGACACTGAACACCGGGGAGCTGTTTTTT
.,TRBV4-1,TRBD2,TRBJ2-3,CASSQEASGRADTQYF,TGCGCCAGCAGCCAAGAGGCTAGCGGGAGGGCAGATACGCAGTATTTT
.,TRBV20-1,.,TRBJ2-5,CSARDTGWQTQYF,TGCAGTGCTAGAGATACAGGGTGGCAGACCCAGTACTTC
.,TRBV5-1,TRBD1,TRBJ2-7,CASSSRTGISSEQYF,TGCGCCAGCAGCTCACGGACAGGGATCTCCAGCGAGCAGTACTTC
.,TRBV3-1,.,TRBJ2-4,CASSQGISAPKNIQYF,TGTGCCAGCAGCCAAGGGATCTCCGCCCCCAAAAACATTCAGTACTTC
.,TRBV5-1,.,TRBJ1-1,CASNSDRLNTEAFF,TGCGCCAGCAACTCAGACCGCCTGAACACTGAAGCTTTCTTT
.,TRBV3-1,TRBD1,TRBJ2-2,CASSHPDRGNTGELFF,TGTGCCAGCAGCCACCCAGACAGGGGGAACACCGGGGAGCTGTTTTTT
.,TRBV6-2/TRBV6-3,.,TRBJ1-1,CASSYPLRTMNTEAFF,TGTGCCAGCAGCTACCCCCTTAGGACTATGAACACTGAAGCTTTCTTT
.,TRBV7-2,TRBD1,TRBJ2-5,CASSSDRNQETQYF,TGTGCCAGCAGCTCGGACAGGAACCAAGAGACCCAGTACTTC
.,TRBV12-3/TRBV12-4,.,TRBJ2-5,CASSRPGLQETQYF,TGTGCCAGCAGCCGACCGGGACTCCAAGAGACCCAGTACTTC
.,TRBV4-2,TRBD2,TRBJ2-4,CASSQNPSGGARNIQYF,TGTGCCAGCAGCCAAAATCCTAGCGGGGGGGCGAGGAACATTCAGTACTTC
once,TRBV11-2,.,TRBJ2-1,CASSFAGSYNEQFF,TGTGCCAGCAGCTTTGCGGGTTCCTACAATGAGCAGTTCTTC
.,TRBV19,.,TRBJ1-2,CASSIDRPGGYTF,TGTGCCAGTAGTATTGACCGCCCTGGAGGCTACACCTTC
.,TRBV6-1,.,TRBJ1-6,CASSPRQRSSYNSPLHF,TGTGCCAGCAGTCCCAGACAGAGGAGCTCCTATAATTCACCCCTCCACTTT
.,TRBV9,.,TRBJ2-5,CASSAGGGGQETQYF,TGTGCCAGCAGCGCTGGCGGGGGCGGCCAAGAGACCCAGTACTTC
.,TRBV5-5,.,TRBJ2-5,CASSPLTPQETQYF,TGTGCCAGCAGTCCACTCACACCGCAAGAGACCCAGTACTTC
.,TRBV19,.,TRBJ2-7,CASSMQGVPSEQYF,TGTGCCAGTAGTATGCAAGGGGTTCCGTCCGAGCAGTACTTC
.,TRBV7-2,.,TRBJ2-3,CASSASWAADTQYF,TGTGCCAGCAGCGCATCGTGGGCCGCAGATACGCAGTATTTT
.,TRBV12-3/TRBV12-4,.,TRBJ1-2,CASRPGRSYYGYTF,TGTGCCAGCAGGCCGGGACGGTCTTACTATGGCTACACCTTC
.,TRBV9,TRBD2,TRBJ2-1,CASSVDPGLARVGEQFF,TGTGCCAGCAGCGTAGACCCTGGACTAGCGAGAGTTGGGGAGCAGTTCTTC
.,TRBV5-1,.,TRBJ2-1,CASRADNNEQFF,TGCGCCAGCAGGGCGGACAACAATGAGCAGTTCTTC
.,TRBV29-1,TRBD2,TRBJ2-1,CSVVRTSGNNEQFF,TGCAGCGTTGTCAGGACTAGCGGGAACAATGAGCAGTTCTTC